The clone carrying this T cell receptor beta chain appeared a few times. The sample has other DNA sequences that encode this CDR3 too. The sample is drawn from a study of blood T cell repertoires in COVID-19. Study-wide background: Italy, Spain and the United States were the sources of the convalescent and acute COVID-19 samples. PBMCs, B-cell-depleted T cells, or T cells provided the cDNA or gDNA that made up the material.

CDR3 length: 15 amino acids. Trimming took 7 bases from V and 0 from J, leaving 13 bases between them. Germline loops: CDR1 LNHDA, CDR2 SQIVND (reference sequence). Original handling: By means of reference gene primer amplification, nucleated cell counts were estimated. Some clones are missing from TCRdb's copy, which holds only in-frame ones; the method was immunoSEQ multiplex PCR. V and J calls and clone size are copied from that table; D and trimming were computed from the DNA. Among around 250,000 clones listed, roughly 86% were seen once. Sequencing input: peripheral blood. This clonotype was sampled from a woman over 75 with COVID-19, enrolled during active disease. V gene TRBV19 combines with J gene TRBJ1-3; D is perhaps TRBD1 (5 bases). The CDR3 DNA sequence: TGTGCCAGTATCCCCGGGGGGAGCTCTGGAAACACCATATATTTT. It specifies CASIPGGSSGNTIYF. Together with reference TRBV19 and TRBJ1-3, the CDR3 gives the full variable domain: DGGITQSPKYLFRKEGQNVTLSCEQNLNHDAMYWYRQDPGQGLRLIYYSQIVNDFQKGDIAEGYSVSREKKESFPLTVTSAQKNPTAFYLCASIPGGSSGNTIYFGEGSWLTVV.